Listed here is a single T cell receptor beta chain. The sample comes from a study of blood T cell repertoires in COVID-19. In the study overall: The United States, Italy and Spain supplied acute and convalescent COVID-19 samples.

Sequencing used immunoSEQ multiplex PCR; TCRdb keeps in-frame clones, though not all of them. The sample consists of about 220,000 clones, 82% of them appearing once. Sequencing was done on a sample of peripheral blood. The source is a woman in her 70s with COVID-19, enrolled during active disease.

CDR3 nucleotides: TGCGCCAGCAGCTACGGTCTCAGACAGGGAGCCCACAATGAGCAGTTCTTC. Protein: CASSYGLRQGAHNEQFF. V is TRBV5-1 and J is TRBJ2-1; 7 nucleotides align to TRBD1. J lost 5 bases, V lost 3 bases, and 14 bases had no gene match. Germline V CDR1 and CDR2: SGHRS, YFSETQ. The CDR3 extends over 17 amino acids.